The entry below describes one T cell receptor (beta chain). TCRdb reprocessed the reads with MiXCR, giving one entry per CDR3 protein. The table records 150,000 to 200,000 distinct CDR3 sequences, 28% of them present only once. Germline-derived CDR1 and CDR2 are MNHEY and SVGEGT. This CDR3 contains 14 residues. Trimming cost V 2 bases and J 6 bases, with 14 bases left between them. This sample is part of a study of T cell repertoires in cytomegalovirus infection. This TCR derives from a human donor in good health (CMV status not recorded). Some clones in this sample may be carry-over from other donors' samples. Sequencing was done on a sample of PBMCs. The chain recombines TRBV6-2 or TRBV6-3 with TRBJ2-7; maybe TRBD2 (6 bases). Here the CDR3 reads CASSYRITGGEQYF. The CDR3 bases are TGTGCCAGCAGTTACCGCATAACCGGGGGCGAGCAGTACTTC.